This T cell receptor (beta chain) was captured in a study of T-cell reconstitution after alpha-beta-depleted transplantation in children. Study-level points and caveats: About two months after transplant, alpha-beta T cells reportedly came from several hundred expanded graft clones.

Unique molecular identifiers were incorporated when the TCRbeta library was constructed. In TCRdb, the PCR reads were re-called with MiXCR into one record per CDR3 protein. The table lists hundreds of thousands of distinct CDR3 sequences, under 15% of them singletons. In this sample, this clonotype turned up many times. The target antigen is unknown. CDR1 is SQVTM and CDR2 is ANQGSEA in the germline V gene. V lost 2 bases and J lost 3, with 8 bases in between. There are 13 residues in the CDR3. This rearrangement joins TRBV29-1 to TRBJ2-1; D may be TRBD1 or TRBD2 (5 bases each). Sequencing was performed on PBMCs, mostly from graft donor cells, taken 360 days after TCRalphabeta/CD19-depleted stem cell transplant. The origin of this receptor is a male patient younger than 18 who had a stem cell transplant for acute myeloid leukemia, so the T cells may come from the graft donor. CDR3 in DNA: TGCAGCGTTGAATTGGGACGCTACAATGAGCAGTTCTTC. Translated: CSVELGRYNEQFF.